These 23 T cell receptor beta chains were sequenced from one sample in a study of cytomegalovirus exposure and HLA in healthy donors. Researchers ran the PCR with 60 Vbeta and 13 Jbeta primers. Generated by immunoSEQ multiplex PCR, the TCRdb table keeps only in-frame clones and is missing some. Of about 120,000 clones listed, about 73% were seen once; the top ten hold 3.3%. Sequenced sample: PBMCs. The receptor source for this set is a woman aged 25 to 39 in good health and CMV-seropositive.

This clone showed up just once. The chain uses TRBV2 and TRBJ2-7, with a tentative D call TRBD1 (6 bases). This CDR3 has 13 residues. Trimming took off 4 bases at V and 2 bases at J, with 9 bases between the two ends. Germline CDR1 SNHLY, CDR2 FYNNEI. As DNA, the CDR3 is TGTGCCAGCAGTGCAGGGGTCGCCTACGAGCAGTACTTC. Encoded protein: CASSAGVAYEQYF.

This clone was counted between two and nine times. The chain has TRBV19 and TRBJ2-2, with unresolved D. Germline V gene sequence: CDR1 LNHDA, CDR2 SQIVND (reference sequence). V lost 5 bases and J 7 bases, leaving 11 bases between the germline ends. This CDR3 is 13 amino acids long. As DNA, the CDR3 is TGTGCCAGTAGTGGCCTACGAGGCGGGGAGCTGTTTTTT. This sequence encodes CASSGLRGGELFF.

This clone was observed once. The chain has TRBV7-8 and TRBJ2-5; possibly TRBD2 for D (6 bases). Trimming pared 5 bases from V and 4 bases from J, leaving 29 bases between. Germline V lookup: CDR1 SGHVS, CDR2 FQNEAQ. This CDR3 has 19 amino acids. The chain's CDR3 is CASSETGGRAWGGGETQYF. CDR3 coding DNA: TGTGCCAGCAGCGAGACCGGGGGAAGAGCGTGGGGTGGTGGAGAGACCCAGTACTTC. Complete variable domain (other parts from reference TRBV7-8 and TRBJ2-5): GAGVSQSPRYKVAKRGQDVALRCDPISGHVSLFWYQQALGQGPEFLTYFQNEAQLDKSGLPSDRFFAERPEGSVSTLKIQRTQQEDSAVYLCASSETGGRAWGGGETQYFGPGTRLLVL.

This clone was detected a few times. The genes are TRBV7-2 and TRBJ1-4; D uncertain. V was clipped by 4 bases and J by 3 bases, with 9 bases between them. The CDR3 extends over 14 amino acids. The V gene's germline CDR1 is SGHTA and CDR2 FQGNSA. CDR3 in amino acids: CASSSSVANEKLFF. DNA of the CDR3: TGTGCCAGCAGCTCCTCGGTTGCTAATGAAAAACTGTTTTTT.

This chain uses TRBV5-1 with TRBJ2-7; 8 bases fit TRBD2. With V trimmed by 0 bases and J by 0 bases, 5 bases remained unmatched. The CDR3 spans 16 residues. Germline V CDR1 and CDR2: SGHRS, YFSETQ. The CDR3: CASSLGGGISSYEQYF. In nucleotides, the CDR3 is TGCGCCAGCAGCTTGGGCGGGGGGATTTCCTCCTACGAGCAGTACTTC. Full variable domain (missing parts from reference TRBV5-1 and TRBJ2-7): KAGVTQTPRYLIKTRGQQVTLSCSPISGHRSVSWYQQTPGQGLQFLFEYFSETQRNKGNFPGRFSGRQFSNSRSEMNVSTLELGDSALYLCASSLGGGISSYEQYFGPGTRLTVT.

This chain joins TRBV7-8 and TRBJ2-7; D possibly corresponds to TRBD1 (5 bases). CDR1 and CDR2 (germline): SGHVS, FQNEAQ. The V gene lost 1 base and the J gene lost 6 bases, with 19 bases spanning the gap. This CDR3 has 16 amino acids. CDR3 sequence (DNA): TGTGCCAGCAGCTTAGGCTATGGGGCCTTCCCCCTCGAGCAGTACTTC. Its protein is CASSLGYGAFPLEQYF.

The chain employs TRBV7-2 and TRBJ2-1; 7 nucleotides agree with TRBD2. The CDR3 extends over 17 amino acids. CDR1 and CDR2 from the germline V gene are SGHTA and FQGNSA. The V segment lost 5 bases and the J segment 7 bases; nucleotides outside the gene matches: 17. The CDR3 region is CASSGGVPGENMNEQFF. In DNA form, the CDR3 reads TGTGCCAGCAGCGGGGGGGTGCCGGGGGAAAATATGAATGAGCAGTTCTTC.

V gene TRBV4-3 combines with J gene TRBJ2-7; 8 positions agree with TRBD1. V shed 4 bases, J shed 3 bases, and the junction held 17 bases outside the gene matches. From germline, CDR1 is LGHNA and CDR2 YSLEER. This CDR3 comprises 18 residues. CDR3 coding DNA: TGCGCCAGCAGCCTCAGATATCTGGGCGGGACAGGCCACTACGAGCAGTACTTC. Residues: CASSLRYLGGTGHYEQYF.

This sequence joins TRBV28 and TRBJ2-2; the D gene is possibly TRBD2 (5 bases). The germline CDR1 and CDR2 sequences are MDHEN and SYDVKM. This CDR3 has 16 residues. The V gene lost 3 bases and the J gene lost 1 base, with 12 bases spanning the gap. The CDR3 region is CASSFAGRGNTGELFF. The DNA of the CDR3 is TGTGCCAGCAGTTTTGCGGGTCGTGGGAACACCGGGGAGCTGTTTTTT.

The chain employs TRBV5-1 and TRBJ2-1, with TRBD1 identical over 8 bases. J gave up 2 bases and V 3 bases, and 4 bases lay outside the gene matches. Germline CDR1 SGHRS, CDR2 YFSETQ. The CDR3 runs to 15 residues. The CDR3 DNA reads as TGCGCCAGCAGCTCCAACAGGGGGACCTACAATGAGCAGTTCTTC. Residues: CASSSNRGTYNEQFF.

The CDR3 DNA is TGTGCCAGCTCACCAAAGCGGGACAATGAGCAGTTCTTC. Protein: CASSPKRDNEQFF. The chain links TRBV18 to TRBJ2-1; the D gene is possibly TRBD2 (6 bases). Germline V gene sequence: CDR1 KGHSH, CDR2 LQKENI. The ends were cut back, 2 bases at V and 5 bases at J, with 7 bases in the middle. The CDR3 totals 13 residues.

The rearrangement links TRBV7-9 to TRBJ1-5, with D unresolved. V lost 3 bases and J 3 bases, leaving 9 bases between the germline ends. Germline V gives CDR1 SEHNR, CDR2 FQNEAQ (reference sequence). The CDR3 runs 14 residues. The CDR3 spells CASSFGGNNQPQHF. For the CDR3, the DNA is TGTGCCAGCAGCTTTGGCGGAAACAATCAGCCCCAGCATTTT.

V and J are TRBV4-2 and TRBJ2-1, with 11 bases aligning to TRBD2. The CDR3 loop spans 16 amino acids. Germline V gene lookup returns CDR1 LGHNA and CDR2 YNFKEQ. V was clipped by 5 bases and J by 5 bases; unmatched bases: 8. In DNA form, the CDR3 reads TGTGCCAGCAGCGGGGTAGCGGGGGGGCCCGACAATGAGCAGTTCTTC. Translating gives CASSGVAGGPDNEQFF.

The chain couples TRBV6-1 to TRBJ2-1, with D maybe TRBD1 (5 bases). Trimming stripped 2 bases from V and 13 bases from J, with 9 bases between. From germline, CDR1 is MNHNS and CDR2 SASEGT. The CDR3 is made up of 11 amino acids. CDR3 sequence (DNA): TGTGCCAGCAGTGAAATCGACAGCCAGTTCTTC. Translated: CASSEIDSQFF.

This clone was seen only a few times. The CDR3 loop is CASSQTGGDTEAFF. The CDR3 DNA is TGTGCCAGCAGCCAGACAGGGGGGGACACTGAAGCTTTCTTT. The V and J genes are TRBV6-1 and TRBJ1-1; 9 bases fit TRBD1. In germline, CDR1 is MNHNS, CDR2 SASEGT. The CDR3 sequence is 14 residues long. The trim removed 6 bases at V and 3 bases at J, leaving 5 bases unmatched.

V gene TRBV14 combines with J gene TRBJ2-1, with TRBD2 matching 13 bases. Germline CDR1 reads SGHDN; CDR2 reads FVKESK. The CDR3 is 16 amino acids. J lost 9 bases, V lost 0 bases, and 5 bases had no gene match. CDR3 sequence reads: CASSQERGLAGAEQFF. The CDR3 DNA follows: TGTGCCAGCAGCCAAGAGCGCGGACTAGCGGGGGCTGAGCAGTTCTTC.

The chain employs TRBV18 and TRBJ2-3; D is perhaps TRBD2 (6 bases). Germline lookup yields CDR1 KGHSH and CDR2 LQKENI. With 4 bases removed from V and 3 bases from J, the gap between germline ends came to 11 bases. The CDR3 loop spans 14 amino acids. The CDR3 here is CASSQRTTTDTQYF. As DNA, the CDR3 is TGTGCCAGCTCACAGCGGACTACGACAGATACGCAGTATTTT.

The rearrangement links TRBV7-2 to TRBJ2-6; 8 positions match TRBD1. The CDR3 consists of 19 residues. From germline, CDR1 is SGHTA and CDR2 FQGNSA. With V trimmed by 5 bases and J by 0 bases, 12 bases remained unmatched. Written as DNA, the CDR3 is TGTGCCAGCAGCCGACGCTGGGACAGGTCCAGCTCTGGGGCCAACGTCCTGACTTTC. This sequence encodes CASSRRWDRSSSGANVLTF.

The chain links TRBV18 to TRBJ2-5; unclear D gene. The CDR3 extends over 13 amino acids. Germline CDR1 reads KGHSH; CDR2 reads LQKENI. V was pared by 3 bases and J by 4 bases, with 9 bases between. The CDR3 protein is CASSPHQRETQYF. CDR3 DNA: TGTGCCAGCTCACCTCACCAGCGAGAGACCCAGTACTTC.

This clone was seen a handful of times. The chain links TRBV5-1 to TRBJ1-2, with 8 bases matching TRBD1. CDR1 and CDR2 (germline): SGHRS, YFSETQ. The CDR3 has 15 amino acids. The V segment lost 6 bases and the J segment 4 bases; nucleotides outside the gene matches: 11. The CDR3 sequence: CASTITSGGSYGYTF. In DNA, the CDR3 is TGCGCCAGCACCATAACTTCAGGGGGCAGCTATGGCTACACCTTC.

This chain connects TRBV2 to TRBJ1-3, with D tentatively TRBD1 (6 bases). Germline assignment: CDR1 SNHLY and CDR2 FYNNEI. The CDR3 spans 15 residues. V lost 5 bases, J lost 0 bases, and 11 bases lay in between. As DNA, the CDR3 is TGTGCCAGCAGTTGGGACACGAGCTCTGGAAACACCATATATTTT. Translation: CASSWDTSSGNTIYF.

The rearrangement uses TRBV7-9 and TRBJ2-1; 10 nucleotides match TRBD2. CDR1 and CDR2 (germline): SEHNR, FQNEAQ (reference sequence). CDR3 length equals 16 residues. The V gene end was trimmed by 5 bases and the J gene end by 1 base; junction bases not matched to a gene: 5. Written as DNA, the CDR3 is TGTGCCAGCAGCCCCTCTAGCGGGGGTTCCTACAATGAGCAGTTCTTC. Amino acids: CASSPSSGGSYNEQFF. The complete variable domain, with remaining parts taken from reference TRBV7-9 and TRBJ2-1, reads DTGVSQNPRHKITKRGQNVTFRCDPISEHNRLYWYRQTLGQGPEFLTYFQNEAQLEKSRLLSDRFSAERPKGSFSTLEIQRTEQGDSAMYLCASSPSSGGSYNEQFFGPGTRLTVL.

The chain is built from TRBV15 and TRBJ2-5, with D perhaps matching TRBD2 (5 bases). From germline, CDR1 is LNHNV and CDR2 YYDKDF (reference sequence). V was pared by 6 bases and J by 5 bases, with 13 bases between. The CDR3 contains 13 residues. The CDR3 nucleotides are TGTGCCACCAGTGGGCAGGCGGGTGAGACCCAGTACTTC. Residues: CATSGQAGETQYF.